This TCR beta chain was identified during a study of shared clonotypes between healthy human individuals. Whole-study context: Those who served as donors were two women and a few men between the ages of 18 and 49. Overall study results and limits: On the whole, naive subsets had larger estimated richness than memory subsets had. Clonotype sharing among donors was expected to depend on sequencing depth. Represented genetic and exposure-history diversity was restricted by having few donors.

From germline, CDR1 is ENHRY and CDR2 SYGVKD. Trimming cost V 6 bases and J 1 base; bases outside gene matches: 3. The CDR3 is 14 residues long. Here immunoSEQ multiplex PCR was the method, and the copy in TCRdb shows in-frame clones only, minus some. Among over 1.5 million clones listed, approximately 98% were seen once. Worth noting for this clone: Its target is not known. Other DNA sequences in this specimen translate into the identical CDR3.

The clonotype originates from a man aged 30-40 years in good health. The J gene is TRBJ1-5, the V gene TRBV10-3; 7 nucleotides match TRBD1. The sample was naive CD4+ T cells sorted from blood. The subset is: CD45RA+ positively selected. Here the CDR3 reads CAISEQGSNQPQHF. The CDR3 nucleotides read TGTGCCATCAGCGAACAGGGGAGCAATCAGCCCCAGCATTTT.